The rows below give T cell receptor beta chains drawn from one sample of a study of blood T cell repertoires in COVID-19. Data came from immunoSEQ multiplex PCR; TCRdb stores just in-frame clones and leaves some out. The sample yields hundreds of thousands of clones, 88% seen once. The sequencing sample was made of peripheral blood. These receptor sequences come from a woman in her fifties or sixties with active or convalescent COVID-19. Both conserved end residues are part of each CDR3. The D gene is left open where the match is weak. Clone sizes are given selectively: once, few, many, or a class where the clone is expanded.

V: TRBV6-2/TRBV6-3; D: -; J: TRBJ1-1; size: few; DNA: TGTGCCAGCAGTTACGGGCAGGGTTACACTGAAGCTTTCTTT; CDR3: CASSYGQGYTEAFF
V: TRBV7-9; D: TRBD1; J: TRBJ1-1; size: -; DNA: TGTGCCAGCAGCACCGGACAGGCCGGGTCTGAAGCTTTCTTT; CDR3: CASSTGQAGSEAFF
V: TRBV2; D: -; J: TRBJ1-1; size: -; DNA: TGTGCCAGCGGCCAGGAAAAGAGTCTGGGGGGAAGGACTGAAGCTTTCTTT; CDR3: CASGQEKSLGGRTEAFF
V: TRBV29-1; D: -; J: TRBJ2-7; size: -; DNA: TGCAGCGTCAAGCAGGTTCTCTCCTACGAGCAGTACTTC; CDR3: CSVKQVLSYEQYF
V: TRBV11-2; D: -; J: TRBJ2-1; size: -; DNA: TGTGCCAGCAGCTTATTACAGGGTACCTACAATGAGCAGTTCTTC; CDR3: CASSLLQGTYNEQFF
V: TRBV6-5; D: -; J: TRBJ1-4; size: -; DNA: TGTGCCACCCAAACGGGGACTAATGAAAAACTGTTTTTT; CDR3: CATQTGTNEKLFF
V: TRBV5-1; D: TRBD1; J: TRBJ2-5; size: -; DNA: TGCGCCAGCAGCCAGGGGGCGCGAGAGACCCAGTACTTC; CDR3: CASSQGARETQYF
V: TRBV29-1; D: TRBD1; J: TRBJ2-3; size: -; DNA: TGCAGCGTTAACCCGACAGGGGCGATCACAGATACGCAGTATTTT; CDR3: CSVNPTGAITDTQYF
V: TRBV19; D: TRBD1; J: TRBJ1-2; size: -; DNA: TGTGCCAGTAGTATGAGAAGGGGGCAAGCTAACTATGGCTACACCTTC; CDR3: CASSMRRGQANYGYTF
V: TRBV18; D: -; J: TRBJ1-1; size: -; DNA: TGTGCCAGCTCACCTAACTTACAGGGAATGAACACTGAAGCTTTCTTT; CDR3: CASSPNLQGMNTEAFF
V: TRBV6-4; D: -; J: TRBJ2-1; size: -; DNA: TGTGCCAGCAGCCCCCAGTCAGCGAACAATGAGCAGTTCTTC; CDR3: CASSPQSANNEQFF
V: TRBV20-1; D: -; J: TRBJ1-3; size: -; DNA: TGCAGTGCTAGTCGACGCCAGGCTGGAAACACCATATATTTT; CDR3: CSASRRQAGNTIYF
V: TRBV7-9; D: TRBD1; J: TRBJ1-2; size: -; DNA: TGTGCCAGCACCCCCGGGACAGGGGGCTCTGGCTACACCTTC; CDR3: CASTPGTGGSGYTF
V: TRBV2; D: TRBD1; J: TRBJ2-2; size: -; DNA: TGTGCCAGCAGTATTGACAGGGTAGAAACGGGGGAGCTGTTTTTT; CDR3: CASSIDRVETGELFF
V: TRBV5-4; D: -; J: TRBJ1-2; size: -; DNA: TGTGCCAGCGCAGATTTAAACTATGGCTACACCTTC; CDR3: CASADLNYGYTF
V: TRBV19; D: -; J: TRBJ1-1; size: -; DNA: TGTGCCAGTAGTGACATGACCGCTGAAGCTTTCTTT; CDR3: CASSDMTAEAFF
V: TRBV7-6; D: TRBD1; J: TRBJ2-1; size: -; DNA: TGTGCCAGCAGCTTAACGAGACAGGGGAACAATGAGCAGTTCTTC; CDR3: CASSLTRQGNNEQFF
V: TRBV4-3; D: TRBD2; J: TRBJ2-7; size: -; DNA: TGCGCCAGCAGCCAAGATTTTGGGCTAGCGGGTGGCGAGCAGTACTTC; CDR3: CASSQDFGLAGGEQYF
V: TRBV7-9; D: TRBD1; J: TRBJ1-1; size: -; DNA: TGTGCCAGCAGCGCCCGGGACAGGGGGGTGTCTTTCTTT; CDR3: CASSARDRGVSFF
V: TRBV28; D: -; J: TRBJ1-2; size: -; DNA: TGTGCCAGCAGTTTTGCGGACTATGGCTACACCTTC; CDR3: CASSFADYGYTF
V: TRBV3-1/TRBV3-2; D: -; J: TRBJ2-7; size: once; DNA: TGTGCCAGCAGCCAAGATCCGTACAGATCCTACGAGCAGTACTTC; CDR3: CASSQDPYRSYEQYF
V: TRBV7-2; D: TRBD1; J: TRBJ1-2; size: once; DNA: TGTGCCAGCAGCTCGGGACAGAACTATGGCTACACCTTC; CDR3: CASSSGQNYGYTF
V: TRBV12-5; D: -; J: TRBJ2-3; size: -; DNA: TGTGCTAGTGGTTCCCACGCAGGTCCTCTCACAGATACGCAGTATTTT; CDR3: CASGSHAGPLTDTQYF
V: TRBV12-3/TRBV12-4; D: -; J: TRBJ2-1; size: few; DNA: TGTGCCAGCCGGGGTAGCGCCTACAATGAGCAGTTCTTC; CDR3: CASRGSAYNEQFF
V: TRBV4-3; D: -; J: TRBJ1-4; size: -; DNA: TGCGCCAGCAGCCAAGTTAAGACCATCGGGGAAAAACTGTTTTTT; CDR3: CASSQVKTIGEKLFF
V: TRBV4-3; D: TRBD2; J: TRBJ2-7; size: -; DNA: TGCGCCAGCAGCCAAGAACTAGCGGGAGAGGGCCCGAACGAGCAGTACTTC; CDR3: CASSQELAGEGPNEQYF
V: TRBV14; D: TRBD2; J: TRBJ2-5; size: -; DNA: TGTGCCAGCAGCCGACAACTAGCGGGAGTCTCAGAGACCCAGTACTTC; CDR3: CASSRQLAGVSETQYF
V: TRBV2; D: TRBD1; J: TRBJ1-6; size: -; DNA: TGTGCCAGCAGTGAGGAGGGGGCGCGATATAATTCACCCCTCCACTTT; CDR3: CASSEEGARYNSPLHF
V: TRBV6-5; D: -; J: TRBJ1-2; size: -; DNA: TGTGCCAGCAGTTATGACGGGAACTATGGCTACACCTTC; CDR3: CASSYDGNYGYTF
V: TRBV7-2; D: TRBD1; J: TRBJ1-2; size: -; DNA: TGTGCCAGCAGCTTAGAAAACAGGGGGCGTCATGGCTACACCTTC; CDR3: CASSLENRGRHGYTF
V: TRBV6-5; D: -; J: TRBJ2-7; size: -; DNA: TGTGCCAGCGGACAGTCCAACGAGCAGTACTTC; CDR3: CASGQSNEQYF
V: TRBV6-6; D: -; J: TRBJ2-7; size: -; DNA: TGTGCCAGCAGTTATCAGCGGGCCTCCTACGAGCAGTACTTC; CDR3: CASSYQRASYEQYF
V: TRBV27; D: -; J: TRBJ2-5; size: few; DNA: TGTGCCAGCAGTTTTTCGGGATCATACGGGGAGACCCAGTACTTC; CDR3: CASSFSGSYGETQYF
V: TRBV29-1; D: TRBD1; J: TRBJ1-2; size: -; DNA: TGCAGCCTCTCGGAGGGGGCCTCCGGCTATGGCTACACCTTC; CDR3: CSLSEGASGYGYTF
V: TRBV28; D: -; J: TRBJ1-5; size: -; DNA: TGTGCCAGCAGTCGACACGCTAGCAATCAGCCCCAGCATTTT; CDR3: CASSRHASNQPQHF
V: TRBV3-1/TRBV3-2; D: -; J: TRBJ2-3; size: once; DNA: TGTGCCAGCAGCGTCTCGGGTACAGATACGCAGTATTTT; CDR3: CASSVSGTDTQYF
V: TRBV6-1; D: -; J: TRBJ2-5; size: -; DNA: TGTGCCAGCAGTGAAGCGCTTCTAGGGGCTGGACAAGAGACCCAGTACTTC; CDR3: CASSEALLGAGQETQYF
V: TRBV3-1/TRBV3-2; D: -; J: TRBJ2-3; size: -; DNA: TGTGCCAGCAGCCCCACTGACTCCACAGATACGCAGTATTTT; CDR3: CASSPTDSTDTQYF
V: TRBV5-4; D: TRBD1; J: TRBJ2-7; size: -; DNA: TGTGCCAGCAGCCTCGGAAGTAGAGGGGGCGCTCAAGCCTACGAGCAGTACTTC; CDR3: CASSLGSRGGAQAYEQYF
V: TRBV19; D: -; J: TRBJ2-1; size: -; DNA: TGTGCCAGTAGTATAGAAGGGGCGGCAGGGAAGTTCTTC; CDR3: CASSIEGAAGKFF
V: TRBV6-2/TRBV6-3; D: TRBD1; J: TRBJ1-2; size: -; DNA: TGTGCCAGCAGTTACAGGGGGCGACAGGCCGTGGCCTATGGCTACACCTTC; CDR3: CASSYRGRQAVAYGYTF
V: TRBV4-1; D: TRBD1; J: TRBJ1-6; size: -; DNA: TGCGCCAGCAGCCGCACAGGGGGCGTTTCACCCCTCCACTTT; CDR3: CASSRTGGVSPLHF